The present TCR beta chain was sequenced within a study of shared clonotypes between healthy human individuals (dated by TCRdb to the early 2020s). Regarding the research as a whole: A couple of women and a few men aged 18 to 49 years were included in the cohort. For each donor, CD4 naive and CD4 memory were each run on three plates, CD8 naive on two plates, and CD8 memory on one plate. To estimate repertoire size and how much clonotypes are shared between individuals, the study performed deep sequencing of blood TCR repertoires from roughly five healthy adults. To increase sequencing depth and limit assay-specific biases, different laboratories used diverse techniques to prepare libraries and sequence TCR repertoires. Leukapheresis yielded between about 0.94 and 8.9 billion PBMCs per donor. The full study reports these points: The genetic and exposure-history diversity represented was limited by the small number of donors. Sampling was limited to blood, and TCR repertoires in tissue likely differ from TCR repertoires in blood. Larger estimated clonotype richness was generally found for naive subsets than for memory subsets. Even with the large sequencing depth, rarefaction of the sorted-subset datasets indicated that sequencing was incomplete. Pairwise subsampling indicated that sequencing depth was expected to affect the degree of clonotype sharing among donors. Compared with non-shared clonotypes, clonotypes shared by all four sorted-subset donors had higher generation probabilities. About 4.5% of naive CD4, 3.5% of naive CD8, about 2.1% of memory CD4, and approximately 0.4% of memory CD8 clonotypes were shared across a few donors.

Using the deep immunoSEQ assay, TCR CDR3 regions were amplified from genomic DNA by multiplex PCR. Extracted genomic DNA from each cell subset was distributed evenly across all wells of several immunoSEQ 96-well plates, and each plate was treated as a replicate. For sorted subsets, roughly 200 ng of genomic DNA, equivalent to 30,000 or so T cell genomes, went into each replicate PCR. Purified libraries were quantified with a Qubit 3.0 fluorometer, sized on a Bioanalyzer 2100, and re-quantified with the KAPA Library Quantification kit. A separate single-read 150-cycle Illumina NextSeq 550 flow cell was used to sequence each immunoSEQ 96-well plate. In the original analysis: Because only junctional sequences without quality scores were contained in the immunoSEQ output, filtering matching that applied to full-length reads could not be performed. To assign V/J genes and CDR3, sequences were annotated using PyIR, a Python wrapper for IgBLAST v1.9, with IMGT germline references. Any read was removed if the V/J assignment was weak (E-value above 1e-6), the CDR3 was missing, or the read contained stop codons, out-of-frame junctions, or ambiguous translated residues. V3J clonotypes were defined as sequences sharing an identical inferred V gene, J gene, and CDR3 amino acid sequence. The percentage overlap between two repertoires was calculated by dividing the number of shared unique clonotypes by the size of the smaller repertoire. Richness of each repertoire was evaluated using RTK rarefaction, the Chao1 estimator, and Recon v2.1 estimates of unobserved clonotypes. Generation probabilities were computed with OLGA for all TCRbeta clonotypes obtained by the gDNA method from a few donors. TCRdb carries this immuneACCESS record with in-frame sequences only. Its versions omit some clonotypes, under half of them owing to an unresolved V gene in the studies checked, with the rest unexplained. Clone size and the V and J calls come from that table; the DNA yielded D and trimming. The sample contains about 2.4 million clones, over 85% of them found a single time. Roughly 0.39% of the sample is held by the ten biggest clonotypes.

Only one count was recorded for this clone. The antigen it recognizes is unknown. No qualities accompany the bases; no much larger clone lies one base away. Donors were healthy HIV-negative adults with no recently reported acute infections or vaccinations. Every donor was a Caucasian adult residing in Nashville, Tennessee, USA. CD4+ T cells were enriched by magnetic negative selection, after which naive cells were positively selected on CD45RA and the negative fraction was taken as the memory subset. After blood collection by leukapheresis, PBMCs were isolated using Ficoll-Histopaque density gradient centrifugation and then cryopreserved in the vapor phase of liquid nitrogen. Purity and quantity of every magnetically sorted T cell population were checked by analytical flow cytometry. Each sorted fraction had its genomic DNA isolated and then quantified by UV absorbance on a Nanodrop 2000c. V lost 4 bases and J lost 5 bases; the stretch between them is 22 bases long. The CDR1 and CDR2 encoded by the germline V gene are SGHRS and YFSETQ. The CDR3 goes from the cysteine to the phenylalanine over 16 residues. The sequence is cut down to CDR3 DNA, 48 bases in frame from base 1.

The V and J genes are TRBV5-1 and TRBJ2-7; confidence is insufficient to name the D gene. This TCR was recovered from a man younger than 30 in good health. Some clones in this sample may be carry-over from other donors' samples. The specimen was naive CD4+ T cells from PBMCs. This specimen's cell subset or site label, per the study, means: CD45RA+ positively selected. At the DNA level, the sequence is TGCGCCAGCAGCCCTCTTCAGAGTTCCGACCCTAACGAGCAGTACTTC. It codes for CASSPLQSSDPNEQYF.